This TCR beta chain is drawn from a study of glioma-infiltrating T cells. Findings and caveats of the study: Non-neoplastic patients had below-expected tissue-blood divergence, while all gliomas exceeded expectation. Very few CDR3 sequences were shared between tissue and blood.

Using RNA template, CDR3s of TCR alpha and beta were amplified with iRepertoire arm-PCR. One-step reverse transcription and amplification started from approximately 100-400 ng of tissue mRNA or PBMC total RNA. TCRdb ran MiXCR on the multiplex PCR reads and lists one entry per CDR3 protein. Here the sample spans under 150,000 distinct CDR3 sequences, roughly a quarter being singletons. Germline values: CDR1 MNHEY, CDR2 SMNVEV (reference sequence). This CDR3 has 15 amino acids. Trimming stripped 10 bases from V and 2 bases from J, with 20 bases between. This clonotype appeared many times. The antigen is undetermined.

This sequence originates from a human donor with low-grade glioma or glioblastoma, undergoing nonglioma brain surgery, or in good health (not recorded which). Specimen: glioma tissue, nonneoplastic brain tissue, or PBMCs (not recorded which). J is TRBJ1-2 and V is TRBV27; D is ambiguous. The CDR3 coding sequence is TGTGCCACCAAGAGACAAGGAAAGGAAAACTATGGCTACACCTTC. This translates into CATKRQGKENYGYTF.